This TCR beta chain originates from a study of molecular identifiers for immune sequencing clone quantification. Overall study context: With replicates, the RNA of around 18,000 or 91,000 naive CD8 cells was split five ways and four were sequenced.

This clonotype occurred many times. Its antigen is still unknown. Previously described methods and listed TCR primers were used for bulk TCR libraries. MiXCR was run by TCRdb on the PCR reads, yielding one entry per CDR3 protein. The data contain tens of thousands of distinct CDR3 sequences, around 18% of them singletons. The study's findings and limits: Underestimated sizes of highly expanded clones could result from identical TCR molecules that share a barcode.

This CDR3 region has 16 residues. Germline lookup yields CDR1 SEHNR and CDR2 FQNEAQ (reference sequence). The germline V and J ends were trimmed by 0 bases and 5 bases, with 13 bases remaining between them. Naive CD8 T cells were sorted, and the gate applied was CD8+CD4-CCR7+CD45RA+. This chain joins TRBV7-9 and TRBJ1-4; D not certain. The sequence came from a human donor in good health. Some libraries in this study had Jurkat cell RNA spiked in. The sequenced material came from naive CD8+ T cells from blood, with Jurkat cell RNA spiked in. As to subset: FACS-sorted CD8+CD4-CCR7+CD45RA+ naive T cells. In DNA form, the CDR3 reads TGTGCCAGCAGCTTAGCAAACGGAGGGAAGAATGAAAAACTGTTTTTT. Protein product: CASSLANGGKNEKLFF.